A selection of T cell receptor beta chains follows, all from one sample in a study of T cell responses to AZD1222 COVID-19 vaccine. Only in-frame clones appear in the TCRdb table, and some are missing; sequencing was by immunoSEQ multiplex PCR. Here the sample spans about 69,000 clones, 70% to 90% being singletons. The material was peripheral blood, obtained 28 days after the second AZD1222 dose. These TCRs come from an adult who received the AZD1222 COVID-19 vaccine. The conserved cysteine and the conserved F or W are not part of the CDR3 here.

cdr3_length: 13; j_call: TRBJ1-5; v_call: TRBV15; cdr3_aa: ATSRDGSTSQPQH
cdr3_length: 12; j_call: TRBJ1-1; v_call: TRBV12-5; cdr3_aa: ASGLGQGNTEAF
cdr3_length: 11; j_call: TRBJ2-2; v_call: TRBV29-1; cdr3_aa: SVSYGDTGELF
cdr3_length: 11; j_call: TRBJ2-1; v_call: TRBV11-3; cdr3_aa: ASSSSRVNEQF
cdr3_length: 14; j_call: TRBJ1-2; v_call: TRBV27; cdr3_aa: ASSPIGRTEDYGYT
cdr3_length: 16; j_call: TRBJ1-2; v_call: TRBV10-2; cdr3_aa: ASRKKQGAARGDYGYT
cdr3_length: 15; j_call: TRBJ1-5; v_call: TRBV5-8; cdr3_aa: ASSLDRGFMSNQPQH
cdr3_length: 11; j_call: TRBJ1-1; v_call: TRBV11-2; cdr3_aa: ASSRSRNTEAF
cdr3_length: 10; j_call: TRBJ2-7; v_call: TRBV19; cdr3_aa: ASSMGWGEQY
cdr3_length: 10; j_call: TRBJ1-1; v_call: TRBV29-1; cdr3_aa: SVEDLNFGAF
cdr3_length: 12; j_call: TRBJ1-1; v_call: TRBV6-6; cdr3_aa: ASSYQQGDTEAF
cdr3_length: 11; j_call: TRBJ1-5; v_call: TRBV5-1; cdr3_aa: ASSAGADQPQH
cdr3_length: 14; j_call: TRBJ2-1; v_call: TRBV19; cdr3_aa: ASSIDPVAGNNEQF